Shown below are 28 T cell receptor beta chains from a single sample sequenced in a study of T cell changes during pregnancy in multiple sclerosis. Clones were read by immunoSEQ multiplex PCR, and TCRdb kept only the in-frame ones, dropping some. The sample lists roughly 100,000 clones, roughly 93% occurring once. Material: peripheral blood, obtained after pregnancy. These receptors were obtained from a female donor with multiple sclerosis, enrolled in a pregnancy study.

This sequence joins TRBV15 and TRBJ2-1; 9 bases agree with TRBD2. After removal of 0 bases from V and 0 bases from J, the junction contained 9 bases not matched to a gene. The CDR3 runs 19 residues. The V gene's germline CDR1 is LNHNV and CDR2 YYDKDF (reference sequence). The CDR3 loop reads CATSRDIASGTYSYNEQFF. CDR3 in DNA: TGTGCCACCAGCAGAGATATTGCTAGCGGGACTTACTCCTACAATGAGCAGTTCTTC.

The rearrangement joins TRBV11-1 to TRBJ1-2; 7 bases are shared with TRBD1. The CDR3 length is 15 residues. In germline, CDR1 is SGHAT, CDR2 FQDESV (reference sequence). Losses at the gene ends were 4 bases for V and 8 bases for J; bases not matched to a gene: 13. CDR3 nucleotide sequence: TGTGCCAGCAGCTCGGCAGGGGGGCCCTTTGGGGGCTACACCTTC. Protein product: CASSSAGGPFGGYTF.

CDR3 loop: CATSRASGRGETQYF. CDR3 DNA: TGTGCCACCAGCAGAGCTAGCGGGAGGGGGGAGACCCAGTACTTC. The chain links TRBV15 to TRBJ2-5; 12 positions match TRBD2. With 1 base clipped from V and 5 bases from J, the junction kept 2 bases outside the gene matches. The CDR3 is 15 amino acids. Germline CDR1 is LNHNV and CDR2 is YYDKDF (reference sequence).

The V gene is TRBV9, the J gene TRBJ1-2; 9 bases map to TRBD1. The CDR3 runs 13 residues. V dropped 5 bases and J dropped 6; count of bases not matched to a gene: 5. Germline lookup yields CDR1 SGDLS and CDR2 YYNGEE. CDR3 loop: CASSLTGGNGYTF. CDR3 in DNA: TGTGCCAGCAGTCTTACAGGGGGCAATGGCTACACCTTC.

This clone was seen a handful of times. The genes are TRBV7-8 and TRBJ2-7; TRBD1 is a possible D gene (5 bases). The CDR3 is made up of 14 amino acids. Trimming stripped 0 bases from V and 0 bases from J, with 6 bases between. Germline V gene lookup returns CDR1 SGHVS and CDR2 FQNEAQ. CDR3 DNA: TGTGCCAGCAGCTTAGCAACAGGCTCCTACGAGCAGTACTTC. As protein: CASSLATGSYEQYF.

This clone was observed once. The J gene is TRBJ1-1, the V gene TRBV28; D is ambiguous. V shed 2 bases and J shed 1 base, with 5 bases lying between them. Looked up from germline, CDR1 is MDHEN and CDR2 is SYDVKM. The CDR3 is 13 residues long. CDR3 in amino acids: CASSLRGNTEAFF. CDR3 nucleotide sequence: TGTGCCAGCAGTTTACGGGGGAACACTGAAGCTTTCTTT.

The count of this clone is one. The chain combines TRBV5-4 with TRBJ1-1; D may be TRBD1 (5 bases). Germline lookup yields CDR1 SGHNT and CDR2 YYREEE (reference sequence). V lost 0 bases to trimming and J lost 1 base, with 7 bases between them. The CDR3 is 14 residues long. CDR3 DNA sequence: TGTGCCAGCAGCTTGGTCGGGGGGAACACTGAAGCTTTCTTT. Translation gives CASSLVGGNTEAFF.

The chain recombines TRBV2 with TRBJ2-5, with D possibly matching TRBD2 (6 bases). With 7 bases removed from V and 5 bases from J, the gap between germline ends came to 23 bases. Germline-derived CDR1 and CDR2 are SNHLY and FYNNEI. The CDR3 spans 16 residues. The CDR3, as DNA: TGTGCCAGCAAGCCGGGACTTGCCCCCGGTCGGGAGACCCAGTACTTC. Encoded protein: CASKPGLAPGRETQYF.

This rearrangement joins TRBV5-7 to TRBJ1-4; 7 nucleotides align to TRBD1. TRBV5-7 is an open reading frame, and its role is uncertain. The CDR3 spans 15 residues. With 4 bases clipped from V and 5 bases from J, the junction kept 8 bases outside the gene matches. The CDR3 DNA is TGTGCCAGCAGCCTCAAGGGACAGCCGAATGAAAAACTGTTTTTT. This gives the protein CASSLKGQPNEKLFF.

CDR3 sequence (DNA): TGCGCCAGCAGCCAAAGTCCGGGTATGAACACTGAAGCTTTCTTT. Translating it yields CASSQSPGMNTEAFF. This chain uses TRBV4-3 with TRBJ1-1; D gene unclear. The V gene lost 2 bases and the J gene lost 0 bases, with 10 bases spanning the gap. CDR1 and CDR2 (germline): LGHNA, YSLEER. The CDR3 has 15 amino acids.

The J gene is TRBJ2-5, the V gene TRBV4-1; 8 bases match TRBD2. V trimming: 1 base; J trimming: 0 bases; junction bases outside the gene matches: 1. Germline CDR1 reads MGHRA; CDR2 reads YSYEKL. This CDR3 region has 15 residues. CDR3 loop: CASSQVSGNQETQYF. In nucleotides, the CDR3 is TGCGCCAGCAGCCAAGTTAGCGGGAACCAAGAGACCCAGTACTTC.

This CDR3 reads CASSSSVVRNTEAFF. As DNA, the CDR3 is TGTGCCAGCAGCTCATCAGTCGTCAGGAACACTGAAGCTTTCTTT. V usage is TRBV7-2 and J usage is TRBJ1-1; D ambiguous. The CDR3 is 15 amino acids. V lost 4 bases to trimming and J lost 1 base, with 13 bases between them. Germline CDR1 is SGHTA and CDR2 is FQGNSA.

The V gene is TRBV4-1, the J gene TRBJ2-5, with 8 nucleotides matching TRBD1. The CDR3 contains 16 residues. V lost 0 bases and J lost 4; bases outside the gene matches: 7. CDR1 is MGHRA, CDR2 YSYEKL, per germline. The DNA for the CDR3 is TGCGCCAGCAGCCAAGATCCCCCAGGGGGCTCAGAGACCCAGTACTTC. Translating it yields CASSQDPPGGSETQYF.

This rearrangement joins TRBV19 to TRBJ2-3; 7 bases align to TRBD2. J lost 2 bases, V lost 2 bases, and 10 bases had no gene match. Per the germline V gene, CDR1 is LNHDA and CDR2 is SQIVND (reference sequence). The length of the CDR3 is 17 residues. CDR3: CASSIKGNGGYTDTQYF. Written as DNA, the CDR3 is TGTGCCAGTAGTATAAAAGGGAACGGGGGGTACACAGATACGCAGTATTTT. The entire variable domain, with the rest obtained from reference TRBV19 and TRBJ2-3, is as follows: DGGITQSPKYLFRKEGQNVTLSCEQNLNHDAMYWYRQDPGQGLRLIYYSQIVNDFQKGDIAEGYSVSREKKESFPLTVTSAQKNPTAFYLCASSIKGNGGYTDTQYFGPGTRLTVL.

V usage is TRBV7-9 and J usage is TRBJ2-7; D call uncertain. The CDR3 spans 12 residues. V was clipped by 4 bases and J by 4 bases, with 8 bases between them. Looked up from germline, CDR1 is SEHNR and CDR2 is FQNEAQ (reference sequence). Written as DNA, the CDR3 is TGTGCCAGCAGCTCTCTATCATACGAGCAGTACTTC. Amino acids: CASSSLSYEQYF.

The chain links TRBV2 to TRBJ2-5, with D hard to call. With 6 bases removed from V and 4 bases from J, the gap between germline ends came to 15 bases. CDR3 length: 14 amino acids. Germline assignment: CDR1 SNHLY and CDR2 FYNNEI. The CDR3 reads CASRASSGSETQYF. Here the CDR3 DNA reads TGTGCCAGCAGGGCGTCTTCGGGTTCAGAGACCCAGTACTTC.

The V gene is TRBV5-1, the J gene TRBJ1-2; D remains ambiguous. Germline V gene sequence: CDR1 SGHRS, CDR2 YFSETQ. V lost 2 bases, J lost 3 bases, and 8 bases lay in between. CDR3 size: 13 residues. This chain's CDR3 is CASSFGSDYGYTF. In DNA form, the CDR3 reads TGCGCCAGCAGCTTCGGGTCAGACTATGGCTACACCTTC.

J is TRBJ1-1 and V is TRBV5-1; 9 bases map to TRBD1. The V segment lost 4 bases and the J segment 2 bases; nucleotides outside the gene matches: 6. The CDR3 consists of 15 residues. The V gene's germline CDR1 is SGHRS and CDR2 YFSETQ. The DNA of the CDR3 is TGCGCCAGCAGCAGCACAGGGGGCAGTAACACTGAAGCTTTCTTT. Translating gives CASSSTGGSNTEAFF.

The V call is TRBV18, the J call TRBJ1-1, with D maybe TRBD1 (5 bases). Germline values: CDR1 KGHSH, CDR2 LQKENI. This CDR3 has 14 amino acids. V shed 2 bases and J shed 2 bases, with 9 bases lying between them. The CDR3 coding sequence is TGTGCCAGCTCACCAGGGGCTCCTAACACTGAAGCTTTCTTT. It specifies CASSPGAPNTEAFF.

This rearrangement joins TRBV9 to TRBJ2-1, with D tentatively TRBD1 (6 bases). Trimming took off 4 bases at V and 1 base at J, with 12 bases between the two ends. From germline, CDR1 is SGDLS and CDR2 YYNGEE. This CDR3 contains 15 residues. CDR3 residues: CASSRVQGSYNEQFF. The CDR3 nucleotides read TGTGCCAGCAGCCGGGTTCAGGGGTCCTACAATGAGCAGTTCTTC.

This sequence joins TRBV5-4 and TRBJ2-5; D not resolved. Looked up from germline, CDR1 is SGHNT and CDR2 is YYREEE (reference sequence). This CDR3 is 16 amino acids long. The V end lost 0 bases, the J end lost 2 bases, and 14 bases lay between the germline ends. The CDR3 loop is CASSLGPLQPQETQYF. CDR3 coding DNA: TGTGCCAGCAGCTTGGGGCCCTTACAGCCACAAGAGACCCAGTACTTC.

This clone has only one observation. The rearrangement joins TRBV7-2 to TRBJ2-2; D unclear. The CDR3 sequence is 14 residues long. CDR1 is SGHTA, CDR2 FQGNSA, per germline. V was shortened by 5 bases and J by 4 bases, with 11 bases between the two germline ends. The CDR3 coding sequence is TGTGCCAGCAGCCTCGTAGCTCGCACCGGGGAGCTGTTTTTT. As protein: CASSLVARTGELFF.

This clone was recorded once. J is TRBJ1-5 and V is TRBV10-3; 9 nucleotides match TRBD1. CDR3 size: 15 residues. Germline CDR1 ENHRY, CDR2 SYGVKD. Germline trimming cut 6 bases from V and 6 bases from J; bases unmatched to any gene: 9. The CDR3: CAISLTGGGGQPQHF. Here the CDR3 DNA reads TGTGCCATCAGCCTTACAGGGGGCGGGGGTCAGCCCCAGCATTTT.

CDR3 amino acids: CAWSVFVGRDQETQYF. CDR3 bases: TGTGCCTGGAGTGTGTTCGTTGGGAGGGATCAAGAGACCCAGTACTTC. This chain connects TRBV30 to TRBJ2-5; 7 nucleotides align to TRBD2. The V segment lost 0 bases and the J segment 2 bases; nucleotides outside the gene matches: 9. CDR3 length: 16 amino acids. Germline CDR1 is GTSNPN and CDR2 is SVGIG (reference sequence).

The V gene is TRBV11-2, the J gene TRBJ2-5; unclear D gene. CDR3 size: 13 residues. Per the germline V gene, CDR1 is SGHAT and CDR2 is FQNNGV. V dropped 5 bases and J dropped 7 bases, with 14 bases sitting between them. DNA of the CDR3: TGTGCCAGCAGCCCTAGAAGACTGGGGACCCAGTACTTC. Translating gives CASSPRRLGTQYF.

This rearrangement joins TRBV2 to TRBJ2-3; 7 nucleotides match TRBD1. Germline V gives CDR1 SNHLY, CDR2 FYNNEI. Unmatched junction bases numbered 8, after V lost 2 bases and J lost 3 bases. This CDR3 comprises 16 residues. The CDR3 bases are TGTGCCAGCAGTGAAAAGGGGGCAGAGACAACAGATACGCAGTATTTT. Its protein product is CASSEKGAETTDTQYF.

CDR3 residues: CASSSYYEQYF. The DNA for the CDR3 is TGTGCCAGCAGCTCTTACTACGAGCAGTACTTC. V usage is TRBV7-9 and J usage is TRBJ2-7; D is uncertain. Germline V lookup: CDR1 SEHNR, CDR2 FQNEAQ (reference sequence). V lost 4 bases and J 3 bases, leaving 4 bases between the germline ends. This CDR3 is built from 11 residues.

This clone was seen just once. The chain combines TRBV28 with TRBJ2-7; no firm D call. Germline CDR1 and CDR2: MDHEN and SYDVKM. V shed 6 bases and J shed 4 bases, with 10 bases lying between them. The CDR3 contains 12 residues. CDR3 residues: CASRARVYEQYF. As DNA, the CDR3 is TGTGCCAGCAGGGCACGTGTATACGAGCAGTACTTC.